The source of this TCR beta chain is a study of monozygotic twins with inflammatory bowel disease. TCRdb re-called the 5' RACE reads, yielding one record per CDR3 amino acid sequence without DNA. In all, the sample yields some 90,000 distinct CDR3 sequences. The CDR3 length is 16 residues. Germline V CDR1 and CDR2: LGHDT, YNNKEL (reference sequence). Sequencing was carried out using blood. The chain couples TRBV3-1 to TRBJ2-3; the TCRdb call, TRBD2, lacks DNA for checking. The receptor was derived from a human donor with ulcerative colitis or Crohn's disease, or a healthy co-twin of an affected twin (not recorded which). The CDR3 spells CASSSRAGGSTDTQYF.